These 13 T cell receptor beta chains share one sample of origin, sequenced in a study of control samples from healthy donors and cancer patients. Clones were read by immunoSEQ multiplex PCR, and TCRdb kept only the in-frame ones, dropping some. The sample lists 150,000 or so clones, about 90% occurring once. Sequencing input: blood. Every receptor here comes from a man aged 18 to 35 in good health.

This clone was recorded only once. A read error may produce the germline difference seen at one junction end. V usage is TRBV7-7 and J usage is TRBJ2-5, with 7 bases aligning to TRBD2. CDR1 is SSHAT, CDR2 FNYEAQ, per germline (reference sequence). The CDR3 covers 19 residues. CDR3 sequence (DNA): TGTGCTAGCAGCTTAGCGCTAAGGGGCGGGGGAACGACACAAGAGACCCAGTACTTC. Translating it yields CASSLALRGGGTTQETQYF.

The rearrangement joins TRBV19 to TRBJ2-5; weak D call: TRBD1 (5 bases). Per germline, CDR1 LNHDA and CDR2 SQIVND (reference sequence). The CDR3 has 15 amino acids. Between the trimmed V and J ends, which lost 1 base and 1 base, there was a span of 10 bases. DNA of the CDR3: TGTGCCAGTAGTATAGTTTCAGGGCTCCAAGAGACCCAGTACTTC. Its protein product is CASSIVSGLQETQYF.

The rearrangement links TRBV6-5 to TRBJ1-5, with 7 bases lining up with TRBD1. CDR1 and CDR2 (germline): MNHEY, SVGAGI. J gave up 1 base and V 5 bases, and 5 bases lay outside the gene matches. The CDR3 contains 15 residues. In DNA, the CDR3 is TGTGCCAGCAGTCCAGGGGGAATCAGCAATCAGCCCCAGCATTTT. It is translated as CASSPGGISNQPQHF.

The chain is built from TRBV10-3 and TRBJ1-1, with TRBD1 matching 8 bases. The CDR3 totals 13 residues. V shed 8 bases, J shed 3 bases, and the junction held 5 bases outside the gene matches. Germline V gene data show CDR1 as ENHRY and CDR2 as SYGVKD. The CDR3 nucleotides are TGTGCCATCGGCCGGACAGGGTACACTGAAGCTTTCTTT. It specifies CAIGRTGYTEAFF.

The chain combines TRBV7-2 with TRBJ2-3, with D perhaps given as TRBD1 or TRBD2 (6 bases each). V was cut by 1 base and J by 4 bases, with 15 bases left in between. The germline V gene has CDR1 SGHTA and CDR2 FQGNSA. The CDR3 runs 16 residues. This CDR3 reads CASSLGTLGGADTQYF. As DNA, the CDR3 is TGTGCCAGCAGCTTAGGGACTTTGGGGGGCGCAGATACGCAGTATTTT.

CDR3 loop: CASSQDASGGAGETQYF. Here the CDR3 DNA reads TGCGCCAGCAGCCAAGATGCTAGCGGGGGGGCGGGCGAAACGCAGTATTTT. The V and J genes are TRBV4-3 and TRBJ2-3; TRBD2 agrees at 12 bases. Per germline, CDR1 LGHNA and CDR2 YSLEER. The CDR3 extends over 17 amino acids. After removal of 0 bases from V and 9 bases from J, the junction contained 10 bases not matched to a gene.

The CDR3 DNA reads TGTGCCAGCAGCTCGGGACAGAACTACGAGCAGTACTTC. It translates to CASSSGQNYEQYF. V gene TRBV7-9 combines with J gene TRBJ2-7, with 7 nucleotides matching TRBD1. The junction had 3 bases not matched to a gene; V was cut back by 4 bases and J by 3 bases. This CDR3 has 13 amino acids. Germline-derived CDR1 and CDR2 are SEHNR and FQNEAQ (reference sequence).

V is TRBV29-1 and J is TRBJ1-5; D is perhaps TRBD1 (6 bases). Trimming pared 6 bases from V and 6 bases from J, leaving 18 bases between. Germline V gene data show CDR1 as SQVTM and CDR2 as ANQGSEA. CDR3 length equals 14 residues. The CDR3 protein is CSVSTGNLFQPQHF. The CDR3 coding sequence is TGCAGCGTATCTACAGGGAACTTGTTTCAGCCCCAGCATTTT.

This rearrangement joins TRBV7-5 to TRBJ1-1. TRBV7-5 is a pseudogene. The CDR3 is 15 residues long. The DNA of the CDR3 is TGTGCCAGAAGCACCCGGGGAGACCCGAACACTGAAGCTTTCTTT. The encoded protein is CARSTRGDPNTEAFF.

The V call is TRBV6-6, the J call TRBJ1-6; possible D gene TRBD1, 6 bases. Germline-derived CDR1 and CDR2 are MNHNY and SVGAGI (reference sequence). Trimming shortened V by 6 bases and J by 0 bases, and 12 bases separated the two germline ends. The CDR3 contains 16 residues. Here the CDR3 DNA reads TGTGCCAGCAGAGGGGGGGCGAGCTCCTATAATTCACCCCTCCACTTT. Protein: CASRGGASSYNSPLHF.

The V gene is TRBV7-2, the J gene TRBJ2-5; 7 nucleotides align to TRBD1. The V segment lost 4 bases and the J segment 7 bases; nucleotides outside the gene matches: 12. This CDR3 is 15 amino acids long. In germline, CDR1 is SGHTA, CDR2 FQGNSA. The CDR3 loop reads CASSSHDRDGRTQYF. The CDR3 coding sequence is TGTGCCAGCAGCTCGCACGACAGGGATGGAAGGACCCAGTACTTC.

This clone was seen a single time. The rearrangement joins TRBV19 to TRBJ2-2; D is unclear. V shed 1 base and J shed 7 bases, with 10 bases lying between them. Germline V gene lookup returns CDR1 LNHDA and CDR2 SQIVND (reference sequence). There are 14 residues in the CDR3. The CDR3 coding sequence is TGTGCCAGTAGTATAGGCGCGGCGATCGGGGAGCTGTTTTTT. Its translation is CASSIGAAIGELFF.

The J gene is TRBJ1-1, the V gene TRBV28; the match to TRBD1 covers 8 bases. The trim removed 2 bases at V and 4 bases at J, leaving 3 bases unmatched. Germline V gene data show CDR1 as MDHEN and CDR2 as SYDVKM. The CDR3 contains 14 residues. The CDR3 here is CASSLTGGPTEAFF. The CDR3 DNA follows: TGTGCCAGCAGTTTAACAGGGGGGCCCACTGAAGCTTTCTTT.